The 28 T cell receptor beta chains below come from one sample, sequenced in a study of shared clonotypes between healthy human individuals. Assay used: immunoSEQ multiplex PCR; TCRdb lists only in-frame clones, some missing. The sample lists about 980,000 clones, 76% occurring once. The material sequenced was memory CD4+ T cells sorted from blood. The subset is: CD45RA-negative fraction. The receptors were gathered from a man younger than 35 in good health.

This chain uses TRBV10-1 with TRBJ1-1; D is unclear. The CDR3 runs to 14 residues. Germline loops: CDR1 WNHNN, CDR2 SYGVQD (reference sequence). The V end was cut by 2 bases, the J end by 1 base, with 8 bases between. The CDR3 DNA reads as TGCGCCAGCAGTGAGGGGAACAAGAACACTGAAGCTTTCTTT. Protein: CASSEGNKNTEAFF.

The chain combines TRBV5-1 with TRBJ2-2; D call uncertain. V lost 0 bases, J lost 2 bases, and 8 bases lay in between. Germline CDR1 SGHRS, CDR2 YFSETQ. This CDR3 comprises 15 residues. The CDR3 is CASSLVLTNTGELFF. For the CDR3, the DNA is TGCGCCAGCAGCTTGGTACTGACTAACACCGGGGAGCTGTTTTTT.

Details on this clone: Since a far larger clone is one base different, this is likely a read error. In nucleotides, the CDR3 is TGTGCCAGCCTTGGGGCGTGGAGCGAGGGAATGGAAGAGACCCAGTACTTC. Translation gives CASLGAWSEGMEETQYF. The chain employs TRBV2 and TRBJ2-5; D may match TRBD1 or TRBD2 (5 bases each). The germline V and J ends were trimmed by 8 bases and 3 bases, with 25 bases remaining between them. This CDR3 is 17 amino acids long. The germline CDR1 and CDR2 sequences are SNHLY and FYNNEI.

The rearrangement uses TRBV28 and TRBJ2-2; TRBD1 matches 10 bases. V shed 8 bases and J 6 bases; nucleotides not matched to a gene: 0. Germline assignment: CDR1 MDHEN and CDR2 SYDVKM. The CDR3 totals 12 residues. The CDR3 spells CASDRGPGELFF. DNA of the CDR3: TGTGCCAGCGACAGGGGGCCCGGGGAGCTGTTTTTT.

About this clone: Other DNA sequences in the sample encode the same CDR3. The chain has TRBV7-9 and TRBJ2-3; perhaps D is TRBD1 or TRBD2 (5 bases each). The V gene's germline CDR1 is SEHNR and CDR2 FQNEAQ (reference sequence). Trimming removed 5 bases from V and 1 base from J, with 10 bases in between. The length of the CDR3 is 14 residues. Here the CDR3 reads CASSGSGRTDTQYF. The CDR3 coding sequence is TGTGCCAGCAGCGGGTCGGGGCGCACAGATACGCAGTATTTT.

This clone appeared a single time. The rearrangement uses TRBV7-2 and TRBJ2-7; D may be TRBD2 (6 bases). The V end lost 5 bases, the J end lost 2 bases, and 13 bases lay between the germline ends. CDR1 and CDR2 from the germline V gene are SGHTA and FQGNSA. The CDR3 has 14 amino acids. The CDR3 DNA sequence: TGTGCCAGCAGCAGGGACTCTTTTACCTACGAGCAGTACTTC. It encodes CASSRDSFTYEQYF.

In this sample, this clone turned up many times. This chain uses TRBV9 with TRBJ1-6; TRBD1 matches 9 bases. Germline CDR1 reads SGDLS; CDR2 reads YYNGEE. This CDR3 contains 15 residues. With V trimmed by 0 bases and J by 7 bases, 2 bases remained unmatched. CDR3 in amino acids: CASSVADRGNSPLHF. In nucleotides, the CDR3 is TGTGCCAGCAGCGTAGCCGACAGGGGGAATTCACCCCTCCACTTT.

The V call is TRBV7-2, the J call TRBJ1-1, with D unresolved. The CDR3 length is 14 residues. Trimming left V 4 bases short and J 5 bases short, with 14 bases between. From germline, CDR1 is SGHTA and CDR2 FQGNSA. The CDR3 sequence is CASSSPVSGTEAFF. The CDR3 DNA is TGTGCCAGCAGCTCCCCGGTATCGGGGACTGAAGCTTTCTTT.

V usage is TRBV5-4 and J usage is TRBJ2-2, with 8 bases aligning to TRBD2. Germline loops: CDR1 SGHNT, CDR2 YYREEE (reference sequence). The CDR3 is 17 amino acids. V lost 0 bases, J lost 0 bases, and 4 bases stayed unmatched. The CDR3 sequence is CASSLGGGPTNTGELFF. The CDR3 DNA is TGTGCCAGCAGCTTGGGCGGGGGGCCTACGAACACCGGGGAGCTGTTTTTT.

The rearrangement uses TRBV9 and TRBJ2-2; TRBD2 matches at 8 bases. V lost 4 bases and J lost 4; bases outside the gene matches: 15. There are 18 residues in the CDR3. The germline V gene has CDR1 SGDLS and CDR2 YYNGEE. CDR3 protein: CASSPGYSGSRGTGELFF. In DNA form, the CDR3 reads TGTGCCAGCAGCCCTGGATACAGCGGGAGCAGGGGCACCGGGGAGCTGTTTTTT. Full variable domain (missing parts from reference TRBV9 and TRBJ2-2): DSGVTQTPKHLITATGQRVTLRCSPRSGDLSVYWYQQSLDQGLQFLIQYYNGEERAKGNILERFSAQQFPDLHSELNLSSLELGDSALYFCASSPGYSGSRGTGELFFGEGSRLTVL.

This clone was detected a few times. The chain combines TRBV6-5 with TRBJ1-6; D remains unclear. V lost 7 bases to trimming and J lost 7 bases, with 14 bases between them. Germline V lookup: CDR1 MNHEY, CDR2 SVGAGI. CDR3 size: 14 residues. DNA of the CDR3: TGTGCCAGCACCCCGGGCCTCGTGAATTCACCCCTCCACTTT. This translates into CASTPGLVNSPLHF.

This clone showed up just a few times. V usage is TRBV7-2 and J usage is TRBJ2-5; TRBD2 aligns across 7 bases. Germline V CDR1 and CDR2: SGHTA, FQGNSA. The length of the CDR3 is 13 residues. The V and J ends lost 6 bases and 1 base, in that order; junction bases with no gene match: 2. CDR3: CASRGGGQETQYF. The CDR3 nucleotides read TGTGCCAGCAGGGGCGGGGGCCAAGAGACCCAGTACTTC. Full variable domain (missing parts from reference TRBV7-2 and TRBJ2-5): GAGVSQSPSNKVTEKGKDVELRCDPISGHTALYWYRQSLGQGLEFLIYFQGNSAPDKSGLPSDRFSAERTGGSVSTLTIQRTQQEDSAVYLCASRGGGQETQYFGPGTRLLVL.

This chain links TRBV6-6 with TRBJ2-5; 12 positions agree with TRBD2. This CDR3 contains 14 residues. Germline V gene data show CDR1 as MNHNY and CDR2 as SVGAGI (reference sequence). Trimming cost V 5 bases and J 5 bases; bases outside gene matches: 3. The CDR3 coding sequence is TGTGCCAGCAGTATAACTAGCGGGAGGGAGACCCAGTACTTC. Its translation: CASSITSGRETQYF.

The rearrangement links TRBV6-5 to TRBJ2-7; D not resolved. The V and J ends lost 4 bases and 8 bases respectively, with 15 bases between them. From germline, CDR1 is MNHEY and CDR2 SVGAGI. The CDR3 consists of 13 residues. The CDR3 DNA is TGTGCCAGCAGTTTCTCCCCCGGATACAAGCAGTACTTC. Protein: CASSFSPGYKQYF.

V and J are TRBV10-3 and TRBJ2-1, with 13 nucleotides matching TRBD2. The CDR3 extends over 14 amino acids. V was clipped by 2 bases and J by 10 bases; unmatched bases: 2. The germline V gene has CDR1 ENHRY and CDR2 SYGVKD. In DNA, the CDR3 is TGTGCCATCAGTGAGGGACTAGCGGGAGACGAGCAGTTCTTC. It specifies CAISEGLAGDEQFF.

This clone has ten or more counts. V and J are TRBV7-9 and TRBJ2-7, with D possibly matching TRBD2 (5 bases). CDR1 is SEHNR, CDR2 FQNEAQ, per germline (reference sequence). This CDR3 contains 15 residues. Trimming left V 5 bases short and J 0 bases short, with 14 bases between. The CDR3 loop reads CASSPTSEGSYEQYF. For the CDR3, the DNA is TGTGCCAGCAGCCCTACCAGTGAGGGCTCCTACGAGCAGTACTTC.

The chain links TRBV30 to TRBJ1-4; TRBD1 might be the D (5 bases). V was pared by 3 bases and J by 8 bases, with 13 bases between. Germline V CDR1 and CDR2: GTSNPN, SVGIG (reference sequence). There are 13 residues in the CDR3. The CDR3 nucleotides are TGTGCCTGGAGCGGGGGGATGTTGGAAAAACTGTTTTTT. It encodes CAWSGGMLEKLFF.

The chain joins TRBV4-3 to TRBJ1-2; no definite D call. Germline-derived CDR1 and CDR2 are LGHNA and YSLEER. This CDR3 spans 14 amino acids. Trimming left V 0 bases short and J 8 bases short, with 13 bases between. CDR3 nucleotide sequence: TGCGCCAGCAGCCAAGAGGGCGGCTTAGGCGGCTACACCTTC. Encoded protein: CASSQEGGLGGYTF.

CDR3 sequence (DNA): TGTGCCAGTAGTATATTGGTTAATCAGCCCCAGCATTTT. Encoded protein: CASSILVNQPQHF. The rearrangement uses TRBV19 and TRBJ1-5; D is unresolved. There are 13 residues in the CDR3. The germline gives CDR1 LNHDA, CDR2 SQIVND (reference sequence). Between the trimmed V and J ends, which lost 2 bases and 4 bases, there was a span of 6 bases.

This chain connects TRBV6-1 to TRBJ1-3, with unresolved D. The CDR3 extends over 14 amino acids. Trimming left V 0 bases short and J 1 base short, with 4 bases between. Germline lookup yields CDR1 MNHNS and CDR2 SASEGT. The chain's CDR3 is CASSEAGSGNTIYF. CDR3 coding DNA: TGTGCCAGCAGTGAAGCGGGGTCTGGAAACACCATATATTTT.

V and J are TRBV28 and TRBJ2-3, with a possible D match to TRBD2 (6 bases). Germline CDR1 is MDHEN and CDR2 is SYDVKM. The V end was cut by 8 bases, the J end by 11 bases, with 14 bases between. This CDR3 has 11 amino acids. The CDR3 reads CASGGLDWQYF. CDR3 coding DNA: TGTGCCAGCGGGGGACTCGACTGGCAGTATTTT.

The chain uses TRBV7-9 and TRBJ2-1, with TRBD2 matching 8 bases. This CDR3 is built from 16 residues. Germline values: CDR1 SEHNR, CDR2 FQNEAQ (reference sequence). Unmatched junction bases numbered 10, after V lost 1 base and J lost 8 bases. For the CDR3, the DNA is TGTGCCAGCAGCTTAGATAGATTAGCGGGATCGTATGAGCAGTTCTTC. It codes for CASSLDRLAGSYEQFF.

V is TRBV10-3 and J is TRBJ2-7, with a tentative D call TRBD2 (5 bases). The CDR3 has 14 residues. The germline gives CDR1 ENHRY, CDR2 SYGVKD. Trimming cost V 2 bases and J 6 bases, with 14 bases left between them. The CDR3 DNA sequence: TGTGCCATCAGTGAGGACCTTTCTGGGAGCGAGCAGTACTTC. This translates into CAISEDLSGSEQYF.

This chain uses TRBV25-1 with TRBJ2-2, with D possibly being TRBD1 (6 bases). V was clipped by 4 bases and J by 6 bases, with 18 bases between them. CDR1 is MGHDK and CDR2 is SYGVNS in the germline V gene. The CDR3 is 16 residues long. CDR3 sequence: CASSGRDRFNSGELFF. The CDR3 coding sequence is TGTGCCAGCAGTGGACGTGACAGGTTCAATTCCGGGGAGCTGTTTTTT.

The V call is TRBV19, the J call TRBJ1-1; D perhaps matches TRBD1 (6 bases). There are 14 residues in the CDR3. V was shortened by 4 bases and J by 4 bases, with 13 bases between the two germline ends. The V gene's germline CDR1 is LNHDA and CDR2 SQIVND (reference sequence). CDR3 amino acids: CASSKRGARTEAFF. Written as DNA, the CDR3 is TGTGCCAGTAGTAAGAGGGGGGCGCGCACTGAAGCTTTCTTT.

The CDR3 reads CASSSLQAANTEAFF. The CDR3 DNA reads as TGTGCCAGCAGTTCCCTACAGGCCGCGAACACTGAAGCTTTCTTT. The chain recombines TRBV6-5 with TRBJ1-1; D might be TRBD1 (5 bases). This CDR3 region has 15 residues. V gave up 4 bases and J gave up 1 base, with 13 bases separating them. Germline V gene data show CDR1 as MNHEY and CDR2 as SVGAGI.

The chain couples TRBV5-1 to TRBJ2-5, with D possibly being TRBD1 (6 bases). Germline CDR1 reads SGHRS; CDR2 reads YFSETQ. V was trimmed by 4 bases and J by 1 base, leaving 14 bases between them. The CDR3 spans 15 residues. The CDR3 nucleotides read TGCGCCAGCAGCCCGACAGGTCTTGTCCAAGAGACCCAGTACTTC. It encodes CASSPTGLVQETQYF. The entire variable domain, with the rest obtained from reference TRBV5-1 and TRBJ2-5, is as follows: KAGVTQTPRYLIKTRGQQVTLSCSPISGHRSVSWYQQTPGQGLQFLFEYFSETQRNKGNFPGRFSGRQFSNSRSEMNVSTLELGDSALYLCASSPTGLVQETQYFGPGTRLLVL.

The chain links TRBV19 to TRBJ2-7; D is possibly TRBD2 (7 bases). Per germline, CDR1 LNHDA and CDR2 SQIVND (reference sequence). Trimming removed 5 bases at V and 3 bases at J, with 17 bases between. The length of the CDR3 is 15 residues. This CDR3 is CASSEVWGGGYEQYF. For the CDR3, the DNA is TGTGCCAGTAGTGAGGTTTGGGGGGGCGGCTACGAGCAGTACTTC.